The 21 T cell receptor beta chains listed next were all sequenced from one sample in a study of blood T cell repertoires in COVID-19. TCRdb's table, derived via immunoSEQ multiplex PCR, lists solely in-frame clones and lacks some. The data contain just under 350,000 clones, about 86% of them singletons. Sequenced: peripheral blood. All receptors come from a man aged 25-45 years with active or convalescent COVID-19.

The chain couples TRBV6-5 to TRBJ2-7; 12 nucleotides line up with TRBD2. The CDR3 is 14 amino acids. The V and J ends lost 5 bases and 3 bases, in that order; junction bases with no gene match: 2. From germline, CDR1 is MNHEY and CDR2 SVGAGI. CDR3 nucleotide sequence: TGTGCCAGCAGTCGACTAGCGGGGGACTACGAGCAGTACTTC. As protein: CASSRLAGDYEQYF.

The chain has TRBV11-3 and TRBJ1-1; perhaps TRBD1 as D (6 bases). Germline V gene sequence: CDR1 SGHNT, CDR2 YENEEA. Trimming shortened V by 2 bases and J by 5 bases, and 21 bases separated the two germline ends. This CDR3 region has 17 residues. CDR3 residues: CASSLFPYREGGTEAFF. DNA for the CDR3: TGTGCCAGCAGCTTATTTCCTTACAGGGAGGGAGGAACTGAAGCTTTCTTT.

The chain uses TRBV7-3 and TRBJ2-3, with a tentative D call TRBD1 (6 bases). Germline CDR1 and CDR2: SGHTA and FQGTGA. V was pared by 3 bases and J by 2 bases, with 24 bases between. This CDR3 is 19 amino acids long. CDR3 in DNA: TGTGCCAGCAGCTTCACCCTATCGGGACAATTACCTAACACAGATACGCAGTATTTT. Protein sequence: CASSFTLSGQLPNTDTQYF.

The J gene is TRBJ1-2, the V gene TRBV2, with 7 bases lining up with TRBD1. Germline values: CDR1 SNHLY, CDR2 FYNNEI. This CDR3 is built from 16 residues. The junction had 7 bases not matched to a gene; V was cut back by 0 bases and J by 3 bases. The CDR3 DNA is TGTGCCAGCAGTGAAGCGCTTCGGGACAGACACTATGGCTACACCTTC. Protein: CASSEALRDRHYGYTF.

This chain connects TRBV2 to TRBJ2-7, with TRBD1 identical over 7 bases. The CDR3 has 13 residues. J gave up 3 bases and V 7 bases, and 6 bases lay outside the gene matches. CDR1 SNHLY and CDR2 FYNNEI come from the germline V gene. The CDR3 bases are TGTGCCAGCAAAGAGGGGGCCTTCTACGAGCAGTACTTC. Translation: CASKEGAFYEQYF.

This clone was observed a few times. CDR3 nucleotide sequence: TGTGCCAGCAGCTTTAGCTCGTTCTCTGGAAACACCATATATTTT. It yields the protein CASSFSSFSGNTIYF. The chain joins TRBV7-2 to TRBJ1-3; D not certain. The germline V and J ends were trimmed by 3 bases and 0 bases, with 9 bases remaining between them. Germline CDR1 is SGHTA and CDR2 is FQGNSA. The CDR3 length is 15 residues.

This chain connects TRBV7-2 to TRBJ2-3; no clear D. Trimming left V 4 bases short and J 6 bases short, with 8 bases between. The CDR3 sequence is 12 residues long. CDR1 is SGHTA and CDR2 is FQGNSA in the germline V gene. The CDR3 here is CASSSRVDTQYF. DNA of the CDR3: TGTGCCAGCAGCTCGAGAGTGGATACGCAGTATTTT.

V is TRBV30 and J is TRBJ1-2, with D possibly TRBD1 on 6 matching bases. Trimming left V 3 bases short and J 1 base short, with 21 bases between. This CDR3 comprises 17 residues. Germline values: CDR1 GTSNPN, CDR2 SVGIG (reference sequence). CDR3 region: CAWRAPPGTPLNYGYTF. The DNA for the CDR3 is TGTGCCTGGAGAGCTCCCCCGGGGACACCACTTAACTATGGCTACACCTTC.

This chain uses TRBV4-2 with TRBJ1-5; D is uncertain. The CDR3 spans 14 residues. CDR1 is LGHNA and CDR2 is YNFKEQ in the germline V gene. Trimming removed 0 bases from V and 7 bases from J, with 10 bases in between. This CDR3 reads CASSQDTGSQPQHF. Here the CDR3 DNA reads TGTGCCAGCAGCCAAGATACGGGAAGCCAGCCCCAGCATTTT.

The chain combines TRBV5-8 with TRBJ1-4; D ambiguous. Germline CDR1 reads SGHTS; CDR2 reads YDEGEE. The CDR3 is 15 residues long. Trimming cost V 2 bases and J 7 bases, with 15 bases left between them. The CDR3 is CASSFGSRHGEKLFF. Here the CDR3 DNA reads TGTGCCAGCAGCTTTGGATCGAGGCATGGTGAAAAACTGTTTTTT.

The chain combines TRBV24-1 with TRBJ1-2; D ambiguous. V lost 2 bases and J 5 bases, leaving 8 bases between the germline ends. CDR1 and CDR2 (germline): KGHDR, SFDVKD. The CDR3 consists of 13 residues. For the CDR3, the DNA is TGTGCCACCAGTGATTACCGAGAATATGGCTACACCTTC. Translated, it gives CATSDYREYGYTF.

This chain joins TRBV2 and TRBJ1-1; 10 bases line up with TRBD1. The germline CDR1 and CDR2 sequences are SNHLY and FYNNEI. The CDR3 spans 18 residues. J lost 1 base, V lost 6 bases, and 14 bases had no gene match. CDR3 coding DNA: TGTGCCAGCAGAAAATTCGGGACAGGGGTTTCGGAGAACACTGAAGCTTTCTTT. This codes for CASRKFGTGVSENTEAFF.

This clone was counted only a few times. The chain employs TRBV7-9 and TRBJ2-7; a possible D gene is TRBD1 (5 bases). CDR1 SEHNR and CDR2 FQNEAQ come from the germline V gene (reference sequence). Trimming took 3 bases from V and 0 from J, leaving 9 bases between them. The length of the CDR3 is 14 residues. CDR3 region: CASSLTATSYEQYF. In DNA form, the CDR3 reads TGTGCCAGCAGCTTGACAGCTACCTCCTACGAGCAGTACTTC.

The V and J genes are TRBV5-1 and TRBJ1-1; TRBD1 agrees at 7 bases. Germline CDR1 SGHRS, CDR2 YFSETQ. This CDR3 has 14 residues. V lost 10 bases, J lost 5 bases, and 14 bases stayed unmatched. CDR3 sequence: CAFRQGVEGTEAFF. The CDR3 DNA follows: TGCGCCTTCAGACAGGGAGTCGAAGGGACTGAAGCTTTCTTT.

CDR3 DNA sequence: TGTGCCAGCAGCTTACCGGGACAGGGCTACGAGCAGTACTTC. Protein sequence: CASSLPGQGYEQYF. The chain combines TRBV5-4 with TRBJ2-7; 9 nucleotides match TRBD1. Germline V lookup: CDR1 SGHNT, CDR2 YYREEE (reference sequence). V gave up 2 bases and J gave up 3 bases; unmatched junction bases: 3. The CDR3 is 14 residues long.

For the CDR3, the DNA is TGTGCCAGCAGCCTATTCGGGACTAGCGGCACAGATACGCAGTATTTT. Translation: CASSLFGTSGTDTQYF. V usage is TRBV6-2 or TRBV6-3 and J usage is TRBJ2-3; the match to TRBD2 covers 10 bases. CDR1 and CDR2 from the germline V gene are MNHEY and SVGEGT. V dropped 6 bases and J dropped 1; count of bases not matched to a gene: 7. The length of the CDR3 is 16 residues.

This clone was recorded a few times. V is TRBV28 and J is TRBJ2-7; tentatively, D is TRBD2 (6 bases). Trimming left V 2 bases short and J 5 bases short, with 13 bases between. The germline gives CDR1 MDHEN, CDR2 SYDVKM. The length of the CDR3 is 14 residues. CDR3 nucleotides: TGTGCCAGCAGTTTAAGCGGGTCTGGGGACGAGCAGTACTTC. Translated: CASSLSGSGDEQYF.

This chain joins TRBV4-1 and TRBJ2-3; 13 bases line up with TRBD2. CDR1 is MGHRA and CDR2 is YSYEKL in the germline V gene. The CDR3 is 17 amino acids. Trimming removed 2 bases from V and 3 bases from J; junction bases left unmatched: 5. The CDR3 reads CASSQKGLAGRTDTQYF. CDR3 nucleotides: TGCGCCAGCAGCCAAAAGGGACTAGCGGGAAGGACAGATACGCAGTATTTT.

The genes are TRBV7-2 and TRBJ2-5, with 13 bases matching TRBD2. The CDR3 has 15 residues. The V and J ends lost 7 bases and 2 bases, in that order; junction bases with no gene match: 4. Germline values: CDR1 SGHTA, CDR2 FQGNSA. DNA for the CDR3: TGTGCCAGCAACCCGGGACTAGCGGGACAAGAGACCCAGTACTTC. This sequence encodes CASNPGLAGQETQYF.

V is TRBV15 and J is TRBJ2-7, with 11 nucleotides matching TRBD2. CDR3 size: 19 residues. The V segment lost 3 bases and the J segment 2 bases; nucleotides outside the gene matches: 15. Germline CDR1 reads LNHNV; CDR2 reads YYDKDF (reference sequence). CDR3 region: CATSSFGSYLAGGPYEQYF. The CDR3 DNA is TGTGCCACCAGCAGTTTTGGGTCCTACTTAGCGGGAGGGCCCTACGAGCAGTACTTC.

In this sample, this clone turned up a few times. The rearrangement uses TRBV5-6 and TRBJ1-2; the match to TRBD1 covers 9 bases. The trim removed 1 base at V and 7 bases at J, leaving 5 bases unmatched. Per germline, CDR1 SGHDT and CDR2 YYEEEE. The CDR3 contains 14 residues. The CDR3 bases are TGTGCCAGCAGCTTGTGGACAGGGGCCGCTGGCTACACCTTC. Its protein is CASSLWTGAAGYTF.